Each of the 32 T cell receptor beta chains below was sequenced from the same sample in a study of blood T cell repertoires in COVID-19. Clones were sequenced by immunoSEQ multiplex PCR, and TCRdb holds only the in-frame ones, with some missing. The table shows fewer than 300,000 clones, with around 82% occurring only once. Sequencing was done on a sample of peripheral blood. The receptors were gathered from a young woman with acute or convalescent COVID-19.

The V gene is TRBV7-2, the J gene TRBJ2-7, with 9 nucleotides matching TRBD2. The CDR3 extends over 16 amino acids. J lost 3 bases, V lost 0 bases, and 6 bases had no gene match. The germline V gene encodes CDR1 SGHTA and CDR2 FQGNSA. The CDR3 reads CASSLAYSGRVYEQYF. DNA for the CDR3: TGTGCCAGCAGCTTAGCGTATAGCGGGAGAGTCTACGAGCAGTACTTC.

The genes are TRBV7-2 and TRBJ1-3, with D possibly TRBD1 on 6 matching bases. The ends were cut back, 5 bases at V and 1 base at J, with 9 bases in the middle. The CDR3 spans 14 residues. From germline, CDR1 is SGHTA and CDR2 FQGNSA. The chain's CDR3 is CASSLQGSGNTIYF. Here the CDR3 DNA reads TGTGCCAGCAGCCTACAGGGATCTGGAAACACCATATATTTT.

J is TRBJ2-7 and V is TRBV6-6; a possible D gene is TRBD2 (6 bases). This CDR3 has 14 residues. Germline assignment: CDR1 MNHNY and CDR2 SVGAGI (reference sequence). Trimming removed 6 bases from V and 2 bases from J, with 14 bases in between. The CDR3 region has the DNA TGTGCCAGCAGAAAAACGGGACTCACCTACGAGCAGTACTTC. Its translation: CASRKTGLTYEQYF.

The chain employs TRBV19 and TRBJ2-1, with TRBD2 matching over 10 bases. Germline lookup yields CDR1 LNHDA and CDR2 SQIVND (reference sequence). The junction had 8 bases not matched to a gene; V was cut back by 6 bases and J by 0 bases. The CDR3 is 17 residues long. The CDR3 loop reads CASSPGLAELSYNEQFF. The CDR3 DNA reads TGTGCCAGTAGCCCCGGACTAGCGGAACTCTCCTACAATGAGCAGTTCTTC.

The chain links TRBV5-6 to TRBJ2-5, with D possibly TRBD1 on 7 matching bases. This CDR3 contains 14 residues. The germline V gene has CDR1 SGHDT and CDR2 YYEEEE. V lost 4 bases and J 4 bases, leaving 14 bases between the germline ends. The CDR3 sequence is CASSRAGQSETQYF. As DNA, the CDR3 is TGTGCCAGCAGCCGGGCGGGACAGTCAGAGACCCAGTACTTC.

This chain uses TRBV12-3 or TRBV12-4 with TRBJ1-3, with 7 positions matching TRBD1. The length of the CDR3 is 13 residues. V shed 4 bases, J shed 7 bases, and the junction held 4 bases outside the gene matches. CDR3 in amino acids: CASSYRGGNTIYF. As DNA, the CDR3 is TGTGCCAGCAGTTACAGGGGTGGGAACACCATATATTTT.

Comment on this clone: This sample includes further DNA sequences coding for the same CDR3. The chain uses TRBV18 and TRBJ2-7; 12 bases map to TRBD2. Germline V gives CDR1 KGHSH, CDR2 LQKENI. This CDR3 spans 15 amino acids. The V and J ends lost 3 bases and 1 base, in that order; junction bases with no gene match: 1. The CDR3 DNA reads TGTGCCAGCTCACCGACTAGCGGGAGTTCCTACGAGCAGTACTTC. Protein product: CASSPTSGSSYEQYF.

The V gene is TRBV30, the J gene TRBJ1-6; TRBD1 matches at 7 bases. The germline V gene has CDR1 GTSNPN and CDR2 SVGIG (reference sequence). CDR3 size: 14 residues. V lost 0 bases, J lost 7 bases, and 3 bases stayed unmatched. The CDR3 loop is CAWSVGTVNSPLHF. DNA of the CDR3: TGTGCCTGGAGTGTCGGGACAGTCAATTCACCCCTCCACTTT.

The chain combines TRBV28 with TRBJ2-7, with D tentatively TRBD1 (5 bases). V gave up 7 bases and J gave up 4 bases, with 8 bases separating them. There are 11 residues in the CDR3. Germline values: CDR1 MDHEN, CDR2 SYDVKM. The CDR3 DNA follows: TGTGCCAGCACAAACAGGTACGAGCAGTACTTC. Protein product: CASTNRYEQYF.

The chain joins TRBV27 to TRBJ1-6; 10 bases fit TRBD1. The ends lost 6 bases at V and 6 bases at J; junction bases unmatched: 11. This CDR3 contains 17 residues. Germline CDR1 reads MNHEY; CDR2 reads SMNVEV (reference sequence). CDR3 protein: CASSGGQGVVGNSPLHF. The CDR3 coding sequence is TGTGCCAGCAGCGGCGGACAGGGGGTGGTCGGTAATTCACCCCTCCACTTT.

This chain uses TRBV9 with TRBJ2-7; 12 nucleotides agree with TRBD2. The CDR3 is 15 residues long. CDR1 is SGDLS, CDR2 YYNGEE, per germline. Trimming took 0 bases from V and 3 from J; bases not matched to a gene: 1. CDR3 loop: CASSVGTSGIYEQYF. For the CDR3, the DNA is TGTGCCAGCAGCGTAGGGACTAGCGGGATCTACGAGCAGTACTTC.

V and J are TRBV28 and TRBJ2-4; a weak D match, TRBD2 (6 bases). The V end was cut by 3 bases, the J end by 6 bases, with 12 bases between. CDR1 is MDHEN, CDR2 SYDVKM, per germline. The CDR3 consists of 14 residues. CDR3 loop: CASSLSLAGNIQYF. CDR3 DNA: TGTGCCAGCAGTTTGTCACTAGCTGGAAACATTCAGTACTTC.

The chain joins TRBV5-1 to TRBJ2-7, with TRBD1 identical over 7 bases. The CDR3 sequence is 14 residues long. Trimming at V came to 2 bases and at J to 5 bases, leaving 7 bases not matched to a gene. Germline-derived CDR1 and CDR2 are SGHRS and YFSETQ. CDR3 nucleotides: TGCGCCAGCAGCTTTAGGGGGCATTACGACGAGCAGTACTTC. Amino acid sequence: CASSFRGHYDEQYF. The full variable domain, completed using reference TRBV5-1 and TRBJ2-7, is KAGVTQTPRYLIKTRGQQVTLSCSPISGHRSVSWYQQTPGQGLQFLFEYFSETQRNKGNFPGRFSGRQFSNSRSEMNVSTLELGDSALYLCASSFRGHYDEQYFGPGTRLTVT.

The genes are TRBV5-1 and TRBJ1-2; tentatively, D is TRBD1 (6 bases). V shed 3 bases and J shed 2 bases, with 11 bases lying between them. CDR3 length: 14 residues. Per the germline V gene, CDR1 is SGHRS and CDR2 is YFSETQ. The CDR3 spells CASSSTGANYGYTF. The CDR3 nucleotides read TGCGCCAGCAGCTCGACAGGTGCCAACTATGGCTACACCTTC.

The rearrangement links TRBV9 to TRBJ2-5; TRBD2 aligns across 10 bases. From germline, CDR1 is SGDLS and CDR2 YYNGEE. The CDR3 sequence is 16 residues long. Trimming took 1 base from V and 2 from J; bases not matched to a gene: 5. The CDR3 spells CASSVTGLAQQETQYF. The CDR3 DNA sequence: TGTGCCAGCAGCGTAACGGGACTAGCGCAACAAGAGACCCAGTACTTC.

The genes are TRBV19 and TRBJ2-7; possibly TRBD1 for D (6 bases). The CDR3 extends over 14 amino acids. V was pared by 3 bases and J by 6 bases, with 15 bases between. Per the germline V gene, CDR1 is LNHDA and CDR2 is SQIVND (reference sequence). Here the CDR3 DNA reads TGTGCCAGTAGTATTTACAGGGATACCGTCGAGCAGTACTTC. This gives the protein CASSIYRDTVEQYF.

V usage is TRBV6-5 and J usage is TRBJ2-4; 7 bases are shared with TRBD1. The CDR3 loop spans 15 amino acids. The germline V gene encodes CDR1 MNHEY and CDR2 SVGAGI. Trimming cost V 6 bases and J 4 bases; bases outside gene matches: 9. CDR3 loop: CASRSFGTVKNIQYF. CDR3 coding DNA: TGTGCCAGCAGATCCTTTGGGACAGTTAAAAACATTCAGTACTTC.

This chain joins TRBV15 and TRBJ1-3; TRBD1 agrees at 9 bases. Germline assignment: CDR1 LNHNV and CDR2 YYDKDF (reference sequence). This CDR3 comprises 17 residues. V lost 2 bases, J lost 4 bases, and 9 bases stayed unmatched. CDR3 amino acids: CATSRIPGTGYGNTIYF. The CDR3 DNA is TGTGCCACCAGCAGAATCCCCGGGACAGGGTACGGAAACACCATATATTTT. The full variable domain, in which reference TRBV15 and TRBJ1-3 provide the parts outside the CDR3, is DAMVIQNPRYQVTQFGKPVTLSCSQTLNHNVMYWYQQKSSQAPKLLFHYYDKDFNNEADTPDNFQSRRPNTSFCFLDIRSPGLGDTAMYLCATSRIPGTGYGNTIYFGEGSWLTVV.

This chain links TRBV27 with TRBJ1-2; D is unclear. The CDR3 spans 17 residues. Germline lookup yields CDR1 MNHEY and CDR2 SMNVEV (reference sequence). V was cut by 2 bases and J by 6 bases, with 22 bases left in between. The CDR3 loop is CASSLQEPGYGGHGYTF. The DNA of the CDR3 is TGTGCCAGCAGTTTACAGGAACCCGGCTACGGTGGGCATGGCTACACCTTC.

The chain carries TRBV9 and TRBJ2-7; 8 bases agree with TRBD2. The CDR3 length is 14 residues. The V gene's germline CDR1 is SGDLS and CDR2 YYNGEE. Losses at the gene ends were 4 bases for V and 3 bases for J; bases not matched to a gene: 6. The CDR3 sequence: CASSLLADNYEQYF. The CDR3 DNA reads TGTGCCAGCAGCTTACTAGCGGACAACTACGAGCAGTACTTC.

CDR3 sequence: CASSATLGMDTQYF. The CDR3 bases are TGTGCCAGCAGCGCAACTCTAGGAATGGATACGCAGTATTTT. V and J are TRBV5-4 and TRBJ2-3; D gene unclear. CDR3 size: 14 residues. Deletions cut 4 bases from V and 6 bases from J, with 15 bases between. Germline V gene lookup returns CDR1 SGHNT and CDR2 YYREEE (reference sequence).

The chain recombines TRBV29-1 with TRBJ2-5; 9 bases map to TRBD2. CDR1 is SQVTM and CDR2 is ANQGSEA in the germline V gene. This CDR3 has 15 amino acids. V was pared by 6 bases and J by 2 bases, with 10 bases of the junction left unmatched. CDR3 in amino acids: CSVLAGAGGQETQYF. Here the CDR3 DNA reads TGCAGCGTCTTAGCGGGAGCAGGGGGGCAAGAGACCCAGTACTTC. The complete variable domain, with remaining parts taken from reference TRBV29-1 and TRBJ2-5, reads SAVISQKPSRDICQRGTSLTIQCQVDSQVTMMFWYRQQPGQSLTLIATANQGSEATYESGFVIDKFPISRPNLTFSTLTVSNMSPEDSSIYLCSVLAGAGGQETQYFGPGTRLLVL.

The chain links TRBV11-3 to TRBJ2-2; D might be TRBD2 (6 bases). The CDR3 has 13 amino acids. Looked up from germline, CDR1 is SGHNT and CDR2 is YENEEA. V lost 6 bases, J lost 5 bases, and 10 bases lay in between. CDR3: CASSFSGTGELFF. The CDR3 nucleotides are TGTGCCAGCAGTTTCAGCGGGACCGGGGAGCTGTTTTTT.

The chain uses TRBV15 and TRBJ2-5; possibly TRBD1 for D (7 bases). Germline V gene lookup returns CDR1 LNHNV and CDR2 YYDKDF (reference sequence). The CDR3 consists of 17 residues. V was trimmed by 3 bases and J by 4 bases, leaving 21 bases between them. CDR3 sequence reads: CATSSPAVFQGGETQYF. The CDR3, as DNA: TGTGCCACCAGCAGCCCCGCAGTTTTCCAGGGGGGAGAGACCCAGTACTTC.

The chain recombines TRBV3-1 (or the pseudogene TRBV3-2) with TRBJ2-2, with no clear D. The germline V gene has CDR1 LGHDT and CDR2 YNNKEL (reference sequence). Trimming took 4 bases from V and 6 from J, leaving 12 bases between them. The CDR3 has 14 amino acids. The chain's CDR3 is CASSPSQVPGELFF. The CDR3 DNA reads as TGTGCCAGCAGCCCAAGTCAGGTACCCGGGGAGCTGTTTTTT.

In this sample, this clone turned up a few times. CDR3 DNA: TGTGCCAGCAGTTTCATAGCGGGAGGGAAAGAGACCCAGTACTTC. As protein: CASSFIAGGKETQYF. The rearrangement uses TRBV14 and TRBJ2-5; 11 bases align to TRBD2. This CDR3 spans 15 amino acids. From germline, CDR1 is SGHDN and CDR2 FVKESK. With 6 bases clipped from V and 3 bases from J, the junction kept 6 bases outside the gene matches. The full variable domain, completed using reference TRBV14 and TRBJ2-5, is EAGVTQFPSHSVIEKGQTVTLRCDPISGHDNLYWYRRVMGKEIKFLLHFVKESKQDESGMPNNRFLAERTGGTYSTLKVQPAELEDSGVYFCASSFIAGGKETQYFGPGTRLLVL.

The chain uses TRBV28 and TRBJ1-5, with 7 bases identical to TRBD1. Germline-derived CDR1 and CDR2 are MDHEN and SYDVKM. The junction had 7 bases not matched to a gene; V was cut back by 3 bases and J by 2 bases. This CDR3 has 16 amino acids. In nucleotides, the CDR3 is TGTGCCAGCAGTTTTTTAGGACAGGACGGCAATCAGCCCCAGCATTTT. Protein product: CASSFLGQDGNQPQHF. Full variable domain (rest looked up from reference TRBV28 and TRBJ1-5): DVKVTQSSRYLVKRTGEKVFLECVQDMDHENMFWYRQDPGLGLRLIYFSYDVKMKEKGDIPEGYSVSREKKERFSLILESASTNQTSMYLCASSFLGQDGNQPQHFGDGTRLSIL.

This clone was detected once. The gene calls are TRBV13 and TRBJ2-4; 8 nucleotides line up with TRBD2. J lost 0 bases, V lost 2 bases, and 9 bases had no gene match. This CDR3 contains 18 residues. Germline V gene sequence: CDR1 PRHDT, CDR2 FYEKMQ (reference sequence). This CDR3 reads CASSLSGREVGAKNIQYF. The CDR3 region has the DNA TGTGCCAGCAGCTTATCCGGGAGGGAGGTAGGAGCCAAAAACATTCAGTACTTC. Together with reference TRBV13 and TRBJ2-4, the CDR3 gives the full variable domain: AAGVIQSPRHLIKEKRETATLKCYPIPRHDTVYWYQQGPGQDPQFLISFYEKMQSDKGSIPDRFSAQQFSDYHSELNMSSLELGDSALYFCASSLSGREVGAKNIQYFGAGTRLSVL.

The CDR3 region is CASSFYPPGQGAPEQYF. The CDR3 DNA is TGTGCCAGCAGCTTTTACCCTCCGGGACAGGGGGCACCCGAGCAGTACTTC. V and J are TRBV11-2 and TRBJ2-7; 12 bases agree with TRBD1. Germline V gene data show CDR1 as SGHAT and CDR2 as FQNNGV. After removal of 3 bases from V and 6 bases from J, the junction contained 12 bases not matched to a gene. This CDR3 comprises 17 residues.

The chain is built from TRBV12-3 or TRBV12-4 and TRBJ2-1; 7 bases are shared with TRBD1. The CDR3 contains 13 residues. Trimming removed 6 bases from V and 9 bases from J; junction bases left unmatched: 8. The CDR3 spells CASRPTGDGEQFF. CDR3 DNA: TGTGCCAGCAGGCCAACAGGGGACGGTGAGCAGTTCTTC.

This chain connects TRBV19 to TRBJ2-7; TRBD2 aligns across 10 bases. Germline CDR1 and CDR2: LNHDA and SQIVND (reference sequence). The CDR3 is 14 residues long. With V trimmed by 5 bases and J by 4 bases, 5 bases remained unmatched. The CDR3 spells CASSEREGRYEQYF. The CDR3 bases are TGTGCCAGTAGTGAGCGGGAGGGCAGATACGAGCAGTACTTC.

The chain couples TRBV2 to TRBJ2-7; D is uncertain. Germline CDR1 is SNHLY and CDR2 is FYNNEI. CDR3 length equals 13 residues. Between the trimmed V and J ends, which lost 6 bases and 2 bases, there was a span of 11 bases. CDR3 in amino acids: CASSDNPAYEQYF. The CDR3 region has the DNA TGTGCCAGCAGCGACAATCCAGCCTACGAGCAGTACTTC.